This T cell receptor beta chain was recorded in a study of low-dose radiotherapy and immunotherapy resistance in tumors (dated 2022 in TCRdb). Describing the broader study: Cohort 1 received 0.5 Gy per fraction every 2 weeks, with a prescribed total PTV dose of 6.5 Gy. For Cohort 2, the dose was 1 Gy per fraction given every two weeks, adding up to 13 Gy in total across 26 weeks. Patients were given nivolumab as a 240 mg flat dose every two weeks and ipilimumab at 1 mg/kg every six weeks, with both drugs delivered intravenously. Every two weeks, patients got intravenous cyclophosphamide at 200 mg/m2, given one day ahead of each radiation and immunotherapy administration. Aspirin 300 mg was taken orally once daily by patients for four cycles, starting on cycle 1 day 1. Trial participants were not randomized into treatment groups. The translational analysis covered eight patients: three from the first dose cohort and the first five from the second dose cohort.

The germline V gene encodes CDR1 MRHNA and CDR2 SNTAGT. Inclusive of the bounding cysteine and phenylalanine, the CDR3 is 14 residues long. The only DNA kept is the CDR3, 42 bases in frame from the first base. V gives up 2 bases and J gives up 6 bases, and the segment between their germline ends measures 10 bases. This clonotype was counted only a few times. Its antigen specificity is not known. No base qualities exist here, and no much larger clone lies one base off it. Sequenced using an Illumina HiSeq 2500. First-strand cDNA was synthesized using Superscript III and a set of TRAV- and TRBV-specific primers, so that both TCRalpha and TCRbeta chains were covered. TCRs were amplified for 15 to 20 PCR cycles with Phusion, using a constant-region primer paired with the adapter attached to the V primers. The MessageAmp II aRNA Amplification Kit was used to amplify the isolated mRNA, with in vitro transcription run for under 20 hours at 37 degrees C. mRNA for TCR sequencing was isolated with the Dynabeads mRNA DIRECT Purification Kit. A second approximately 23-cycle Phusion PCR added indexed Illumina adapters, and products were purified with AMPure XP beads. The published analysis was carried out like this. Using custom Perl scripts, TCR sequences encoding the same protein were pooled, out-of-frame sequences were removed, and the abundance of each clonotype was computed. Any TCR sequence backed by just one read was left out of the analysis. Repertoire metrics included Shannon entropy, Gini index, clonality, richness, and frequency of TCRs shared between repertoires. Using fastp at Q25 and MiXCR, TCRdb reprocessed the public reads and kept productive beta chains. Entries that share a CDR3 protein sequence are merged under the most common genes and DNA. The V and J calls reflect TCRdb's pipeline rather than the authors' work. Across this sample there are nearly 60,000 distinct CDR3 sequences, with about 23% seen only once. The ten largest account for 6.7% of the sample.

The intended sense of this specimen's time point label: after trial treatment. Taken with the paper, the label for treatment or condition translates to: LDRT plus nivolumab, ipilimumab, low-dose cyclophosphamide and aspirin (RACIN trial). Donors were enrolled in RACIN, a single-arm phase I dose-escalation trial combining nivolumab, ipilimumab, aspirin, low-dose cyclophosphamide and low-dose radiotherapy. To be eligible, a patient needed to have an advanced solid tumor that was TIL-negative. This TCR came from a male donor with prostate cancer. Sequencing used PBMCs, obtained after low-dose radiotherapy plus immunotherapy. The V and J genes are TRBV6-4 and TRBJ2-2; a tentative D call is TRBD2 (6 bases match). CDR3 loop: CASSDGGTAGELFF. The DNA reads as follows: TGTGCCAGCAGTGACGGCGGGACTGCCGGGGAGCTGTTTTTT.